The 3 T cell receptor beta chains presented below share a single source sample, sequenced in a study of T cells in localized non-small cell lung cancer. Libraries were prepared by immunoSEQ multiplex PCR; TCRdb keeps only in-frame clonotypes and omits some of them. The repertoire has around 41,000 clones, 83% of them found once; the top ten carry approximately 8.6%. The source material was PBMCs, sampled before any cancer treatment. Every receptor here comes from a man between 40 and 69 years old with stage II lung adenocarcinoma.

The chain links TRBV6-4 to TRBJ1-5; D perhaps matches TRBD1 (5 bases). The CDR3 sequence is 13 residues long. V lost 3 bases to trimming and J lost 4 bases, with 7 bases between them. Per germline, CDR1 MRHNA and CDR2 SNTAGT. The CDR3 coding sequence is TGTGCCAGCAGTGAACAGGCGAATCAGCCCCAGCATTTT. Amino acid sequence: CASSEQANQPQHF.

V usage is TRBV2 and J usage is TRBJ1-1; maybe TRBD1 (5 bases). This CDR3 is built from 12 residues. The germline V and J ends were trimmed by 2 bases and 4 bases, with 5 bases remaining between them. The germline CDR1 and CDR2 sequences are SNHLY and FYNNEI. The CDR3 coding sequence is TGTGCCAGCAGTGAAAGGGGCACTGAAGCTTTCTTT. Encoded protein: CASSERGTEAFF.

This clone was observed a handful of times. This chain links TRBV5-6 with TRBJ2-5; D is possibly TRBD1 or TRBD2 (6 bases each). V gave up 2 bases and J gave up 5 bases, with 10 bases separating them. The CDR3 length is 13 residues. The germline V gene has CDR1 SGHDT and CDR2 YYEEEE. CDR3 sequence reads: CASSFRGLETQYF. The CDR3 bases are TGTGCCAGCAGCTTTCGGGGGCTGGAGACCCAGTACTTC.